This T cell receptor beta chain was profiled in a study of blood T cell repertoires in COVID-19. This clone was observed at least ten times. V lost 6 bases and J lost 1; bases outside the gene matches: 3. The CDR3 runs 15 residues. Germline V CDR1 and CDR2: MNHEY, SMNVEV (reference sequence). Clones were sequenced by immunoSEQ multiplex PCR, and TCRdb holds only the in-frame ones, with some missing. This table has about 190,000 clones, under 80% appearing once. Source material: peripheral blood. This receptor was identified in a man between 50 and 59 years old who had recovered from COVID-19. This chain links TRBV27 with TRBJ2-3; TRBD2 agrees at 11 bases. This chain's CDR3 is CASRETSGGTDTQYF. CDR3 nucleotide sequence: TGTGCCAGCAGGGAGACTAGCGGGGGCACAGATACGCAGTATTTT.